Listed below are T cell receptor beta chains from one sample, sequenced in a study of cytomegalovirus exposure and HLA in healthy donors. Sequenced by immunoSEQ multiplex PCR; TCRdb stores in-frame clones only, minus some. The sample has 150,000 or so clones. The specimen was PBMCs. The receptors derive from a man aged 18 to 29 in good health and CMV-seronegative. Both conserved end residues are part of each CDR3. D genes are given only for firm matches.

CDR3 DNA: TGTGCCAGCAGTTCTCAAGCGGGAGCGCTCTCCTACGAGCAGTACTTC; CDR3 protein: CASSSQAGALSYEQYF; D gene: TRBD2; CDR3 length: 16; J gene: TRBJ2-7; V gene: TRBV28
CDR3 DNA: TGTGCCAGTAGTATTAATCAGGGTGACACTGAAGCTTTCTTT; CDR3 protein: CASSINQGDTEAFF; D gene: NA; CDR3 length: 14; J gene: TRBJ1-1; V gene: TRBV19
CDR3 DNA: TGTGCCAGCAGCTCAGGACAGCCAGATACGCAGTATTTT; CDR3 protein: CASSSGQPDTQYF; D gene: NA; CDR3 length: 13; J gene: TRBJ2-3; V gene: TRBV5-4
CDR3 DNA: TGTGCCAGCAGCTCGACAGGAGCTACTGAAGCTTTCTTT; CDR3 protein: CASSSTGATEAFF; D gene: NA; CDR3 length: 13; J gene: TRBJ1-1; V gene: TRBV7-3
CDR3 DNA: TGTGCCAGCAGTTCCCCAGGACAGGGTTGGACCGAGCAGTACTTC; CDR3 protein: CASSSPGQGWTEQYF; D gene: TRBD1; CDR3 length: 15; J gene: TRBJ2-7; V gene: TRBV28
CDR3 DNA: TGTGCCAGCAGTTTATACAGGGGTAAATCCGAAAAACTGTTTTTT; CDR3 protein: CASSLYRGKSEKLFF; D gene: TRBD1; CDR3 length: 15; J gene: TRBJ1-4; V gene: TRBV28
CDR3 DNA: TGTGCCAGCACCCCCGCGGTGGTAGCGGGAAACACAGATACGCAGTATTTT; CDR3 protein: CASTPAVVAGNTDTQYF; D gene: TRBD2; CDR3 length: 17; J gene: TRBJ2-3; V gene: TRBV4-2
CDR3 DNA: TGCGCCAGTTACCCGGGACTTACGAATTCACCCCTCCACTTT; CDR3 protein: CASYPGLTNSPLHF; D gene: NA; CDR3 length: 14; J gene: TRBJ1-6; V gene: TRBV5-1
CDR3 DNA: TGCGCCAGCAGCACTATGGGACTACCGACCGGGGAGCTGTTTTTT; CDR3 protein: CASSTMGLPTGELFF; D gene: TRBD2; CDR3 length: 15; J gene: TRBJ2-2; V gene: TRBV5-1
CDR3 DNA: TGTGCCAGCAGTGCTTTAAACAGGGGCGATCCCCAGCATTTT; CDR3 protein: CASSALNRGDPQHF; D gene: TRBD1; CDR3 length: 14; J gene: TRBJ1-5; V gene: TRBV6-5
CDR3 DNA: TGTGCCAGCAGTTGGGGGACAGCGACTGAAGCTTTCTTT; CDR3 protein: CASSWGTATEAFF; D gene: TRBD1; CDR3 length: 13; J gene: TRBJ1-1; V gene: TRBV27
CDR3 DNA: TGTGCCAGCAGTTTAGCAGGGCCCTCTGGGGCCAACGTCCTGACTTTC; CDR3 protein: CASSLAGPSGANVLTF; D gene: NA; CDR3 length: 16; J gene: TRBJ2-6; V gene: TRBV27
CDR3 DNA: TGCGCCAGCAGCCAAGGGACTAGCGGGAGTAAATACAATGAGCAGTTCTTC; CDR3 protein: CASSQGTSGSKYNEQFF; D gene: TRBD2; CDR3 length: 17; J gene: TRBJ2-1; V gene: TRBV4-3
CDR3 DNA: TGTGCCAGCAGTCGAGCGGGAGCGAACACCGGGGAGCTGTTTTTT; CDR3 protein: CASSRAGANTGELFF; D gene: TRBD2; CDR3 length: 15; J gene: TRBJ2-2; V gene: TRBV11-3
CDR3 DNA: TGTGCCAGCAGCCAAGATTCCCAGGGAATCTATGGCTACACCTTC; CDR3 protein: CASSQDSQGIYGYTF; D gene: NA; CDR3 length: 15; J gene: TRBJ1-2; V gene: TRBV4-2
CDR3 DNA: TGTGCCAGCAGTTCCGGGGACAGGTTTCCTGGGGCCAACGTCCTGACTTTC; CDR3 protein: CASSSGDRFPGANVLTF; D gene: TRBD1; CDR3 length: 17; J gene: TRBJ2-6; V gene: TRBV28
CDR3 DNA: TGTGCCAGCAGCTTGAGATCGGACAGGGAGGCGGCGAACACTGAAGCTTTCTTT; CDR3 protein: CASSLRSDREAANTEAFF; D gene: TRBD1; CDR3 length: 18; J gene: TRBJ1-1; V gene: TRBV5-5
CDR3 DNA: TGTGCCAGCAGTCAAATCACGGGACAAGGCTACACCTTC; CDR3 protein: CASSQITGQGYTF; D gene: NA; CDR3 length: 13; J gene: TRBJ1-2; V gene: TRBV25-1
CDR3 DNA: TGTGCCAGCAGCTTCCCAGGGGCCAACGTCCTGACTTTC; CDR3 protein: CASSFPGANVLTF; D gene: NA; CDR3 length: 13; J gene: TRBJ2-6; V gene: TRBV11-2
CDR3 DNA: TGTGCCAGCAGCTTATCGGGTTTCGGCTACACCTTC; CDR3 protein: CASSLSGFGYTF; D gene: NA; CDR3 length: 12; J gene: TRBJ1-2; V gene: TRBV7-6
CDR3 DNA: TGTGCCAGTAGTATACAGGGGAAAGCTTTCTTT; CDR3 protein: CASSIQGKAFF; D gene: NA; CDR3 length: 11; J gene: TRBJ1-1; V gene: TRBV19
CDR3 DNA: TGTGCCAGCAGTTTAACGGGGTTACCTAGCTCCTACAATGAGCAGTTCTTC; CDR3 protein: CASSLTGLPSSYNEQFF; D gene: NA; CDR3 length: 17; J gene: TRBJ2-1; V gene: TRBV27
CDR3 DNA: TGTGCCAGCAGCTTAGATATAGCGGCCTTCTACGAGCAGTACTTC; CDR3 protein: CASSLDIAAFYEQYF; D gene: NA; CDR3 length: 15; J gene: TRBJ2-7; V gene: TRBV7-2
CDR3 DNA: TGTGCCAGCAGCTTAGGGAGACTCACTTCTGGGGCCAACGTCCTGACTTTC; CDR3 protein: CASSLGRLTSGANVLTF; D gene: NA; CDR3 length: 17; J gene: TRBJ2-6; V gene: TRBV11-3
CDR3 DNA: TGTGCCAGCAGCCAAGAGGACAGGGTGTTACCAGATACGCAGTATTTT; CDR3 protein: CASSQEDRVLPDTQYF; D gene: TRBD1; CDR3 length: 16; J gene: TRBJ2-3; V gene: TRBV4-2
CDR3 DNA: TGTGCCAGCAGCTTCGGCGCACAAGGGAGCATTCAGTACTTC; CDR3 protein: CASSFGAQGSIQYF; D gene: NA; CDR3 length: 14; J gene: TRBJ2-4; V gene: TRBV7-8
CDR3 DNA: TGTGCCAGTAGTATAGAAGCAGGGGCCGGGGAGCTGTTTTTT; CDR3 protein: CASSIEAGAGELFF; D gene: NA; CDR3 length: 14; J gene: TRBJ2-2; V gene: TRBV19
CDR3 DNA: TGTGCCAGCAGCCATACTAGCTCCGATACGCAGTATTTT; CDR3 protein: CASSHTSSDTQYF; D gene: NA; CDR3 length: 13; J gene: TRBJ2-3; V gene: TRBV7-2
CDR3 DNA: TGTGCCAGCAGCTTCCCGAGCTCTGGAAACACCATATATTTT; CDR3 protein: CASSFPSSGNTIYF; D gene: NA; CDR3 length: 14; J gene: TRBJ1-3; V gene: TRBV7-8
CDR3 DNA: TGTGCCAGCAGCGCGGGGACCTTAAATAACTATGGCTACACCTTC; CDR3 protein: CASSAGTLNNYGYTF; D gene: NA; CDR3 length: 15; J gene: TRBJ1-2; V gene: TRBV5-8
CDR3 DNA: TGCAGCGTTGTGAAAGCGGGGGCCTATGGCTACACCTTC; CDR3 protein: CSVVKAGAYGYTF; D gene: NA; CDR3 length: 13; J gene: TRBJ1-2; V gene: TRBV29-1
CDR3 DNA: TGTGCCAGCAGCCCCACCGGGACTACGAATGAGCAGTTCTTC; CDR3 protein: CASSPTGTTNEQFF; D gene: TRBD2; CDR3 length: 14; J gene: TRBJ2-1; V gene: TRBV11-3
CDR3 DNA: TGTGCCAGCAGCTTAGTGGGAGGGGATCAGCCCCAGCATTTT; CDR3 protein: CASSLVGGDQPQHF; D gene: NA; CDR3 length: 14; J gene: TRBJ1-5; V gene: TRBV7-8
CDR3 DNA: TGTGCCAGCAGTTTGACAGAAAACACTGAAGCTTTCTTT; CDR3 protein: CASSLTENTEAFF; D gene: NA; CDR3 length: 13; J gene: TRBJ1-1; V gene: TRBV5-4
CDR3 DNA: TGCAGCGTTGGTAGAGGAAACGAGCAGTACTTC; CDR3 protein: CSVGRGNEQYF; D gene: NA; CDR3 length: 11; J gene: TRBJ2-7; V gene: TRBV29-1
CDR3 DNA: TGTGCCAGCAGCTTATCGCAGGGTTCCTACGAGCAGTACTTC; CDR3 protein: CASSLSQGSYEQYF; D gene: NA; CDR3 length: 14; J gene: TRBJ2-7; V gene: TRBV7-6
CDR3 DNA: TGCGCCAGCAGCTGGACTAGCGGATCCTACGAGCAGTACTTC; CDR3 protein: CASSWTSGSYEQYF; D gene: TRBD2; CDR3 length: 14; J gene: TRBJ2-7; V gene: TRBV5-1
CDR3 DNA: TGTGCCAGTAGATTGGGACAGTTGAACACTGAAGCTTTCTTT; CDR3 protein: CASRLGQLNTEAFF; D gene: TRBD1; CDR3 length: 14; J gene: TRBJ1-1; V gene: TRBV2
CDR3 DNA: TGTGCCTGGACCCGGACTAGCGGGGGTCTTTACAATGAGCAGTTCTTC; CDR3 protein: CAWTRTSGGLYNEQFF; D gene: TRBD2; CDR3 length: 16; J gene: TRBJ2-1; V gene: TRBV30
CDR3 DNA: TGCGCCAGCAGCCAAGACAGTCGGGGGAGGGGATGGAATGAGCAGTTCTTC; CDR3 protein: CASSQDSRGRGWNEQFF; D gene: TRBD2; CDR3 length: 17; J gene: TRBJ2-1; V gene: TRBV4-3
CDR3 DNA: TGTGCCTGTTCGGGGGTCCCCTACAATGAGCAGTTCTTC; CDR3 protein: CACSGVPYNEQFF; D gene: NA; CDR3 length: 13; J gene: TRBJ2-1; V gene: TRBV19
CDR3 DNA: TGTGCCAGCTTAGGAGTTGGTGGGTCATACAATGAGCAGTTCTTC; CDR3 protein: CASLGVGGSYNEQFF; D gene: NA; CDR3 length: 15; J gene: TRBJ2-1; V gene: TRBV19
CDR3 DNA: TGTGCCAGCCATGGGCAAAGGCATGGCTACACCTTC; CDR3 protein: CASHGQRHGYTF; D gene: NA; CDR3 length: 12; J gene: TRBJ1-2; V gene: TRBV27
CDR3 DNA: TGTGCCAGCAGTTTAGGGGCCGAAAAACTGTTTTTT; CDR3 protein: CASSLGAEKLFF; D gene: NA; CDR3 length: 12; J gene: TRBJ1-4; V gene: TRBV28
CDR3 DNA: TGTGCCACCCAGGGTGGATTGGACTATGGCTACACCTTC; CDR3 protein: CATQGGLDYGYTF; D gene: NA; CDR3 length: 13; J gene: TRBJ1-2; V gene: TRBV19
CDR3 DNA: TGTGCCATCAGTGAATACGGGACAGCATCTAGCACAGATACGCAGTATTTT; CDR3 protein: CAISEYGTASSTDTQYF; D gene: TRBD1; CDR3 length: 17; J gene: TRBJ2-3; V gene: TRBV10-3
CDR3 DNA: TGCGCCAGCAGTGACAGGGGGAGGAAGAACACTGAAGCTTTCTTT; CDR3 protein: CASSDRGRKNTEAFF; D gene: TRBD1; CDR3 length: 15; J gene: TRBJ1-1; V gene: TRBV10-1
CDR3 DNA: TGTGCCAGCAGCTTAACCGGGACACTCGCAACTAATGAAAAACTGTTTTTT; CDR3 protein: CASSLTGTLATNEKLFF; D gene: NA; CDR3 length: 17; J gene: TRBJ1-4; V gene: TRBV5-6
CDR3 DNA: TGTGCCAGCACCTTAGGGAGTTTCGAAAAACTGTTTTTT; CDR3 protein: CASTLGSFEKLFF; D gene: NA; CDR3 length: 13; J gene: TRBJ1-4; V gene: TRBV2
CDR3 DNA: TGTGCCAGCAGCCAAGGACCCCCCGGGGCAGATACGCAGTATTTT; CDR3 protein: CASSQGPPGADTQYF; D gene: NA; CDR3 length: 15; J gene: TRBJ2-3; V gene: TRBV14
CDR3 DNA: TGTGCCAGCAGTTACTGGACTAGCGGGAATATGGAGACCCAGTACTTC; CDR3 protein: CASSYWTSGNMETQYF; D gene: TRBD2; CDR3 length: 16; J gene: TRBJ2-5; V gene: TRBV6-5
CDR3 DNA: TGCAGCGCCACCGGTCGGTCCAACTACGAGCAGTACTTC; CDR3 protein: CSATGRSNYEQYF; D gene: NA; CDR3 length: 13; J gene: TRBJ2-7; V gene: TRBV29-1
CDR3 DNA: TGTGCCAGCAGCACAAAACAGGGTTCCGATACGCAGTATTTT; CDR3 protein: CASSTKQGSDTQYF; D gene: NA; CDR3 length: 14; J gene: TRBJ2-3; V gene: TRBV6-5
CDR3 DNA: TGTGCCACCAGCAGAGGGGGACACGGGGCAAGTAGCAATCAGCCCCAGCATTTT; CDR3 protein: CATSRGGHGASSNQPQHF; D gene: NA; CDR3 length: 18; J gene: TRBJ1-5; V gene: TRBV15
CDR3 DNA: TGCGCCAGCAGCCAAGAAATAGCGGGAGGGCGGGAGCAGTACTTC; CDR3 protein: CASSQEIAGGREQYF; D gene: TRBD2; CDR3 length: 15; J gene: TRBJ2-7; V gene: TRBV4-3
CDR3 DNA: TGTGCCAGCAGCGTAGGCTCGACAGACTCTGGAAACACCATATATTTT; CDR3 protein: CASSVGSTDSGNTIYF; D gene: NA; CDR3 length: 16; J gene: TRBJ1-3; V gene: TRBV9
CDR3 DNA: TGTGCCAGCAGTTCCAGACGGGACTATGGCTACACCTTC; CDR3 protein: CASSSRRDYGYTF; D gene: NA; CDR3 length: 13; J gene: TRBJ1-2; V gene: TRBV27
CDR3 DNA: TGCAGCGTTGAAGAAAGTTTCCGACAGTCCAATGGCTACACCTTC; CDR3 protein: CSVEESFRQSNGYTF; D gene: NA; CDR3 length: 15; J gene: TRBJ1-2; V gene: TRBV29-1
CDR3 DNA: TGTGCCAGCAAATTGCCCCGGACAGGGGTCAACACCGGGGAGCTGTTTTTT; CDR3 protein: CASKLPRTGVNTGELFF; D gene: TRBD1; CDR3 length: 17; J gene: TRBJ2-2; V gene: TRBV28